The sequence of this T cell receptor (beta chain) was determined in a study of stem cell transplantation in POMP-related autoinflammatory disease (dated by TCRdb to 2020 to 2023). Turning to the overall study: The study hypothesized that defective thymoproteasomes impair MHC class I-dependent CD8+ T-cell differentiation and positive selection, skewing the TRB repertoire. Prior to transplant, the patients had skewing toward CD4+ naive T cells, low CD8+ T-cell proportions, and reduced T-cell cytokine secretion. After transplant, DNA chimerism analysis showed 100% donor engraftment of neutrophils and platelets through one year. The effect of POMP deficiency on T-cell receptor beta repertoire diversity and CDR3 characteristics was assessed using high-throughput TRB sequencing.

As concerns this clone: Its target antigen remains unknown. No much larger clone exists at a distance of one base, and base qualities are not known.

The V and J ends are trimmed by 6 bases and 5 bases, leaving 13 bases between them. The CDR3 contains 14 residues, cysteine and phenylalanine counted. Only the CDR3 portion is preserved as DNA: 42 bases, with reading frame beginning at the first base. As encoded in the germline V gene (reference sequence), CDR1 is MNHEY while CDR2 is SMNVEV. To prepare the library, the immunoSEQ multiplex PCR assay was applied. As for how the authors treated the data: Shannon entropy, which accounts for clonal size distribution, was used to quantify repertoire diversity. The Gini-Simpson index (Simpson_1-D) served as the measure of how unequally clonotypes were distributed. Not all clones reach the TCRdb copy of this immuneACCESS table, which keeps in-frame sequences only. Checked studies attribute under half of the gap to unresolved V genes and leave the rest unexplained. That table supplies the V and J calls and clone size; D and trimming were determined from the DNA. The sample table contains approximately 65,000 clones; only one count was recorded for just over 90% of them. 0.5% to 0.85% of the sample goes to the ten largest clones.

What the work shows at the level of the full study, not this receptor alone: The trend toward lower diversity and increased clonality in PRAID patients was statistically significant only for regulatory T cells. The number of unique TRB V-J gene pairings was restricted in PRAID patients. PRAID patients trended toward lower TRB diversity and higher clonality across all analyzed T-cell subsets.

The sample's time point label, in plain terms: after hematopoietic stem cell transplant. PRAID featured prominent immunodeficiency alongside autoinflammation. Before TRB sequencing, T-cell subsets (conventional T cells, CD8+ T cells, regulatory T cells, T follicular helper cells) were sorted. Recombination linked TRBV27 to TRBJ2-2, with the D gene uncertain. Sequenced material: CD4+ T cells from PBMCs, taken after stem cell transplantation. This TCR was recovered from a human patient with POMP-related autoinflammation and immune dysregulation (PRAID). Following transplantation, T cells from the graft donor may be among those present. The nucleotides read TGTGCCAGCAGCCCCAGGAGAAATACCGGGGAGCTGTTTTTT. The encoded protein is CASSPRRNTGELFF.